The source of this TCR beta chain is a study of shared clonotypes between healthy human individuals. Each PCR replicate from the sorted subsets contained about 200 ng DNA, which is about 30,000 T cell genomes. TCRdb's table, derived via immunoSEQ multiplex PCR, lists solely in-frame clones and lacks some. Among about 700,000 clones listed, around 90% were seen once. About this clone itself: As yet, its antigen is unknown. This same CDR3 is encoded by further DNA sequences in the sample.

V lost 4 bases, J lost 4 bases, and 4 bases stayed unmatched. The CDR3 has 14 residues. Germline CDR1 MNHEY, CDR2 SMNVEV (reference sequence). Only CD45RO-negative cells positively selected for CCR7 counted as naive CD8 cells, so terminally differentiated effector memory CD45RA+ cells were excluded. Study observations and caveats: Between a handful of donors, naive CD4 clonotypes were shared at a level of around 5.1%.

The chain recombines TRBV27 with TRBJ2-7, with TRBD2 identical over 10 bases. Sequenced sample: naive CD8+ T cells sorted from blood. This receptor was identified in a man aged 25 to 45 in good health. CDR3 coding DNA: TGTGCCAGCAGTTCCTGGACTAGCGGATACGAGCAGTACTTC. Translated: CASSSWTSGYEQYF.